The subject of this entry is one T cell receptor (beta chain). The protocol was immunoSEQ multiplex PCR, while the TCRdb copy is restricted to in-frame clones and leaves out a portion. The sample yields about 77,000 clones, around 93% seen once. This record belongs to a study of OX40 agonist ivuxolimab in advanced cancers. Germline assignment: CDR1 SQVTM and CDR2 ANQGSEA. The CDR3 has 12 amino acids. V lost 6 bases and J lost 1; bases outside the gene matches: 1. The sequencing here drew on CD4+ or CD8+ T cells sorted from blood, taken in a trial of the OX40 agonist ivuxolimab. This sequence joins TRBV29-1 and TRBJ2-3, with TRBD1 matching 7 bases. The source is an adult with an advanced solid tumor such as melanoma, head and neck, liver or kidney cancer. CDR3 DNA: TGCAGCGTGGGGACAGGCACAGATACGCAGTATTTT. Translated: CSVGTGTDTQYF.